Below, one T cell receptor beta chain is given with its context. The data were taken from a study of identical twins. TCRdb analysed the 5' RACE reads with MiXCR anew, one entry per CDR3 protein. Here the sample spans 210,000 or so distinct CDR3 sequences, roughly 7.5% being singletons. The CDR3 runs to 12 residues. From germline, CDR1 is SNHLY and CDR2 FYNNEI. V lost 3 bases and J 5 bases, leaving 5 bases between the germline ends. Another study also made use of these data, one on yellow fever vaccine responses in identical twins.

Sequences were obtained from memory (CD45RO+) T cells sorted from blood. The chain couples TRBV2 to TRBJ1-5; D is uncertain. This TCR was recovered from a woman younger than 30 in good health. The chain's CDR3 is CASSDPYQPQHF. The CDR3 nucleotides read TGTGCCAGCAGTGACCCATATCAGCCCCAGCATTTT.